This TCR beta chain came from a study of OX40 agonist ivuxolimab in advanced cancers. Study at large: The group had a mean age of about 65 years, ranged from roughly 23 to 79, and was 82.7% male. Prior anti-PD-1, anti-PD-L1 or anti-CTLA-4 therapy did not bar entry, and more than 35% had some.

The sample holds one count of this clone. Its antigen is still unknown. Findings and limits, study-wide: Averaging showed that CD8+ T cells had more expanded clones than CD4+ did. Also showing low normalized T-cell clonal expansion were some of the nonresponders.

The method was immunoSEQ multiplex PCR; TCRdb's version includes in-frame clones alone and lacks a portion of them. Altogether some 90,000 clones are present, roughly 84% being singletons, with the ten largest covering about 0.3%. The CDR3 loop spans 15 amino acids. Germline V gene data show CDR1 as LGHNA and CDR2 as YSLEER. The V end lost 1 base, the J end lost 5 bases, and 12 bases lay between the germline ends. The rearrangement uses TRBV4-3 and TRBJ1-3; D is undetermined. The starting material was CD4+ or CD8+ T cells sorted from blood, obtained in a trial of the OX40 agonist ivuxolimab. The sequence was collected from an adult with an advanced solid tumor such as melanoma, head and neck, liver or kidney cancer. CDR3 nucleotides: TGCGCCAGCAGCCAAGCAGGTAGTTCTCGAAACACCATATATTTT. This encodes CASSQAGSSRNTIYF.